This is a list of T cell receptor beta chains from one sample in a study of OX40 agonist ivuxolimab in advanced cancers. TCRdb's table, derived via immunoSEQ multiplex PCR, lists solely in-frame clones and lacks some. The table lists about 70,000 clones, around nine tenths of them singletons. This specimen consisted of CD4+ or CD8+ T cells sorted from blood, obtained in a trial of the OX40 agonist ivuxolimab. Every receptor here comes from an adult with an advanced solid tumor such as melanoma, head and neck, liver or kidney cancer. The CDR3 runs from the conserved cysteine through the conserved F or W. The order of the fields is V gene, J gene, clone size, CDR3 protein. Part of the rows lack a size; the others show once, few, many or a class for expanded clones.

V: TRBV2
J: TRBJ2-7
size: .
CDR3: CASRRLVDEQYF

V: TRBV10-2
J: TRBJ2-1
size: once
CDR3: CASRNGASVNEQFF

V: TRBV10-3
J: TRBJ1-2
size: .
CDR3: CAISETWDSRTNYGYTF

V: TRBV5-1
J: TRBJ1-2
size: .
CDR3: CASSSGTGVLYGYTF

V: TRBV2
J: TRBJ2-3
size: .
CDR3: CASLGTGGAYSTDTQYF

V: TRBV6-1
J: TRBJ2-7
size: .
CDR3: CASSEWSLGTATYEQYF

V: TRBV27
J: TRBJ2-5
size: few
CDR3: CASSVHRGETQYF

V: TRBV7-6
J: TRBJ2-3
size: .
CDR3: CASSLAAHGNTQYF

V: TRBV19
J: TRBJ1-5
size: .
CDR3: CATTWGQGGNQPQHF

V: TRBV19
J: TRBJ2-7
size: .
CDR3: CASSWGEGTGQQYF

V: TRBV9
J: TRBJ1-2
size: .
CDR3: CASSPLSQRSYGYTF

V: TRBV6-5
J: TRBJ1-1
size: .
CDR3: CASSYSTGETLAEAFF

V: TRBV7-6
J: TRBJ1-2
size: .
CDR3: CASSLDRGEGSAFGGYTF

V: TRBV7-9
J: TRBJ2-7
size: .
CDR3: CASTRTGTPYEQYF

V: TRBV28
J: TRBJ2-3
size: .
CDR3: CASWDTDTQYF

V: TRBV7-5
J: TRBJ1-5
size: .
CDR3: CVRSFRTGSNQPQHF

V: TRBV27
J: TRBJ1-2
size: .
CDR3: CASSLGQGGGYTF

V: TRBV7-8
J: TRBJ1-1
size: .
CDR3: CASSSGAGGNTEAFF

V: TRBV6-5
J: TRBJ1-5
size: .
CDR3: CASSSRDRGRNQPQHF

V: TRBV6-1
J: TRBJ1-1
size: .
CDR3: CASSEALAWAEAFF

V: TRBV4-1
J: TRBJ2-3
size: .
CDR3: CASSHPDRGTDTQYF

V: TRBV11-2
J: TRBJ2-3
size: .
CDR3: CASSLAWVGGRDTQYF

V: TRBV5-6
J: TRBJ1-4
size: .
CDR3: CASEPGTPNEKLFF

V: TRBV7-2
J: TRBJ1-2
size: few
CDR3: CASSLVQF

V: TRBV13
J: TRBJ2-7
size: .
CDR3: CASSPRRHEQYF

V: TRBV7-9
J: TRBJ2-1
size: .
CDR3: CASSSSGGSPNNEQFF

V: TRBV27
J: TRBJ2-3
size: .
CDR3: CASRGIQGGITDTQYF

V: TRBV4-3
J: TRBJ1-1
size: .
CDR3: CASSQDYMTGAVNTEAFF

V: TRBV7-9
J: TRBJ1-2
size: .
CDR3: CASSPGGPDYGYTF

V: TRBV6-5
J: TRBJ2-5
size: .
CDR3: CASSYSRGFQETQYF

V: TRBV10-2
J: TRBJ2-7
size: .
CDR3: CASKQGLDVGEQYF

V: TRBV19
J: TRBJ2-7
size: .
CDR3: CASSISQGTEQYF

V: TRBV2
J: TRBJ2-7
size: .
CDR3: CASSHGLAGVRAYEQYF

V: TRBV4-3
J: TRBJ1-3
size: .
CDR3: CASSHGQGYGNTIYF

V: TRBV7-9
J: TRBJ2-5
size: .
CDR3: CASSLVGQGFGETQYF

V: TRBV6-9
J: TRBJ1-2
size: .
CDR3: CASNTGGYYGYTF

V: TRBV19
J: TRBJ1-1
size: once
CDR3: CASSIQGAYTEAFF

V: TRBV7-9
J: TRBJ2-2
size: .
CDR3: CASSLLVGLNTGELFF

V: TRBV7-9
J: TRBJ1-1
size: .
CDR3: CASSNGQGTNTEAFF

V: TRBV5-1
J: TRBJ2-1
size: .
CDR3: CASSSRTSVFNEQFF

V: TRBV2
J: TRBJ2-5
size: .
CDR3: CASSELGLAGGQETQYF

V: TRBV6-5
J: TRBJ1-1
size: .
CDR3: CASSYDRGWTEAFF

V: TRBV4-1
J: TRBJ2-2
size: .
CDR3: CASSQEGAGGELFF

V: TRBV19
J: TRBJ2-2
size: .
CDR3: CASKEARTGGELFF

V: TRBV5-6
J: TRBJ1-1
size: .
CDR3: CASRPMFVGHTEAFF